This entry lists 29 T cell receptor beta chains sequenced from one sample in a study of T cells in narcolepsy. This table comes from immunoSEQ multiplex PCR, and its TCRdb copy is limited to in-frame clones, with some not included. The table records around 34,000 clones, 79% of them present only once. The sequencing input was memory (CD45RA-) CD4+ T cells from blood. Receptors originate from a human donor in good health.

J is TRBJ1-5 and V is TRBV10-3; D is unresolved. Trimming removed 11 bases from V and 0 bases from J, with 11 bases in between. Germline CDR1 is ENHRY and CDR2 is SYGVKD. The CDR3 has 13 residues. The CDR3 loop reads CASSSDSNQPQHF. The CDR3 DNA follows: TGTGCCTCCAGTAGCGATAGCAATCAGCCCCAGCATTTT.

This clone showed up just a few times. This chain links TRBV5-1 with TRBJ2-1; 7 bases are a match to TRBD2. J was trimmed by 7 bases and V by 1 base; bases with no gene match: 5. Per the germline V gene, CDR1 is SGHRS and CDR2 is YFSETQ. CDR3 length: 14 residues. The DNA for the CDR3 is TGCGCCAGCAGCTTGACACTGGGGGGGAATGAGCAGTTCTTC. It yields the protein CASSLTLGGNEQFF.

V is TRBV5-4 and J is TRBJ2-3; unclear D gene. The CDR3 is 15 residues long. Trimming removed 4 bases from V and 0 bases from J, with 12 bases in between. Germline V CDR1 and CDR2: SGHNT, YYREEE (reference sequence). Here the CDR3 DNA reads TGTGCCAGCAGCGCGGAAGGACGGAGCACAGATACGCAGTATTTT. Encoded protein: CASSAEGRSTDTQYF.

The V and J genes are TRBV6-6 and TRBJ1-2; TRBD1 aligns across 7 bases. The CDR3 loop spans 15 amino acids. With 6 bases clipped from V and 3 bases from J, the junction kept 10 bases outside the gene matches. Looked up from germline, CDR1 is MNHNY and CDR2 is SVGAGI (reference sequence). CDR3 region: CASSAQGTNYYGYTF. CDR3 in DNA: TGTGCCAGCAGCGCACAGGGGACGAACTACTATGGCTACACCTTC.

This chain links TRBV10-2 with TRBJ2-1; 12 positions match TRBD2. Trimming removed 5 bases from V and 7 bases from J; junction bases left unmatched: 3. This CDR3 comprises 14 residues. Germline loops: CDR1 WSHSY, CDR2 SAAADI. Here the CDR3 reads CASSSGTSGNEQFF. Here the CDR3 DNA reads TGCGCCAGCAGTTCCGGGACTAGCGGGAATGAGCAGTTCTTC.

The chain employs TRBV10-3 and TRBJ2-7, with 7 bases matching TRBD2. CDR3 length equals 15 residues. The J segment lost 5 bases and the V segment lost 4 bases, leaving 11 bases of the junction unmatched. Germline V gene lookup returns CDR1 ENHRY and CDR2 SYGVKD. DNA for the CDR3: TGTGCCATCAGTGGTACCCTAGCGGCGGGGGACGAGCAGTACTTC. As protein: CAISGTLAAGDEQYF.

This chain joins TRBV7-9 and TRBJ2-5; tentative D call: TRBD2 (5 bases). Germline V lookup: CDR1 SEHNR, CDR2 FQNEAQ (reference sequence). Trimming took off 3 bases at V and 0 bases at J, with 11 bases between the two ends. The CDR3 is 15 amino acids. The CDR3 region has the DNA TGTGCCAGCAGCTTGGATGGCGGGTACCAAGAGACCCAGTACTTC. This gives the protein CASSLDGGYQETQYF.

The rearrangement uses TRBV2 and TRBJ2-7, with D perhaps TRBD2 (6 bases). The J call is in doubt because the DNA end fits TRBJ2-4 better. The germline V gene has CDR1 SNHLY and CDR2 FYNNEI. This CDR3 region has 12 residues. CDR3 protein: CASRGTTSIQYF. DNA for the CDR3: TGTGCCAGCAGAGGTACGACTAGCATTCAGTACTTC.

The gene calls are TRBV30 and TRBJ1-4, with D maybe TRBD1 (5 bases). Trimming removed 6 bases from V and 5 bases from J, with 19 bases in between. CDR3 length: 15 amino acids. Germline loops: CDR1 GTSNPN, CDR2 SVGIG (reference sequence). The CDR3 sequence is CACSTVGGNNEKLFF. CDR3 DNA: TGTGCCTGTTCGACAGTCGGAGGGAACAATGAAAAACTGTTTTTT.

The CDR3 coding sequence is TGTGCCATCGCTACGGAGACCTATGGCTACACCTTC. This codes for CAIATETYGYTF. J is TRBJ1-2 and V is TRBV6-1; D not resolved. Germline CDR1 is MNHNS and CDR2 is SASEGT. The CDR3 totals 12 residues. Trimming pared 10 bases from V and 4 bases from J, leaving 13 bases between.

This clone is a singleton in its sample. J is TRBJ2-5 and V is TRBV11-3; D is possibly TRBD2 (5 bases). This CDR3 is 13 amino acids long. The V gene's germline CDR1 is SGHNT and CDR2 YENEEA. V was trimmed by 3 bases and J by 5 bases, leaving 10 bases between them. Here the CDR3 reads CASSFTSFETQYF. In DNA form, the CDR3 reads TGTGCCAGCAGCTTCACTAGTTTTGAGACCCAGTACTTC.

This chain links TRBV14 with TRBJ1-1; TRBD1 might be the D (6 bases). CDR3 length: 15 amino acids. Germline CDR1 SGHDN, CDR2 FVKESK. Trimming pared 0 bases from V and 6 bases from J, leaving 14 bases between. This chain's CDR3 is CASSQDPQGRPEAFF. CDR3 DNA: TGTGCCAGCAGCCAAGACCCCCAGGGGCGACCTGAAGCTTTCTTT.

The chain uses TRBV5-1 and TRBJ2-3; 8 bases match TRBD2. The CDR3 extends over 18 amino acids. Looked up from germline, CDR1 is SGHRS and CDR2 is YFSETQ. With 0 bases clipped from V and 3 bases from J, the junction kept 12 bases outside the gene matches. As DNA, the CDR3 is TGCGCCAGCAGCTTGGCCACCGTAGGACTAGCTTTAACAGATACGCAGTATTTT. Encoded protein: CASSLATVGLALTDTQYF.

This clone occurred a few times. The chain recombines TRBV18 with TRBJ2-5, with D perhaps TRBD2 (5 bases). V lost 6 bases, J lost 3 bases, and 14 bases lay in between. The CDR3 sequence is 14 residues long. The germline gives CDR1 KGHSH, CDR2 LQKENI. This chain's CDR3 is CASSGISGKETQYF. CDR3 sequence (DNA): TGTGCCAGCTCGGGTATAAGCGGTAAAGAGACCCAGTACTTC. The variable domain in full, completed from reference TRBV18 and TRBJ2-5, reads NAGVMQNPRHLVRRRGQEARLRCSPMKGHSHVYWYRQLPEEGLKFMVYLQKENIIDESGMPKERFSAEFPKEGPSILRIQQVVRGDSAAYFCASSGISGKETQYFGPGTRLLVL.

J is TRBJ2-7 and V is TRBV19; no firm D call. Germline CDR1 and CDR2: LNHDA and SQIVND (reference sequence). The CDR3 is 14 amino acids. V lost 2 bases and J 0 bases, leaving 8 bases between the germline ends. As DNA, the CDR3 is TGTGCCAGTAGTATATCTCACAGCTCCTACGAGCAGTACTTC. It codes for CASSISHSSYEQYF.

The chain joins TRBV7-2 to TRBJ1-2, with D perhaps TRBD1 (6 bases). The germline CDR1 and CDR2 sequences are SGHTA and FQGNSA. This CDR3 has 14 residues. Trimming removed 4 bases from V and 7 bases from J, with 16 bases in between. The CDR3 region has the DNA TGTGCCAGCAGCTATACCACAGGGTTAGGTGGCTACACCTTC. Translation: CASSYTTGLGGYTF.

The chain is built from TRBV30 and TRBJ1-1; no firm D call. Between the trimmed V and J ends, which lost 8 bases and 1 base, there was a span of 11 bases. Germline CDR1 is GTSNPN and CDR2 is SVGIG (reference sequence). CDR3 length equals 12 residues. CDR3 sequence reads: CAGRRKNTEAFF. CDR3 coding DNA: TGTGCCGGTAGAAGGAAGAACACTGAAGCTTTCTTT.

The chain couples TRBV10-1 to TRBJ2-5; weak D call: TRBD1 (5 bases). The DNA end lines up better with TRBJ2-7; the J call may be wrong. In germline, CDR1 is WNHNN, CDR2 SYGVQD (reference sequence). There are 14 residues in the CDR3. The CDR3 sequence: CASSPSLRGYEQYF. CDR3 DNA: TGCGCCAGCAGTCCAAGTCTAAGGGGCTACGAGCAGTACTTC.

The chain has TRBV7-9 and TRBJ2-7, with TRBD2 matching over 9 bases. This CDR3 is 18 amino acids long. Germline values: CDR1 SEHNR, CDR2 FQNEAQ (reference sequence). The ends lost 1 base at V and 3 bases at J; junction bases unmatched: 13. CDR3 in amino acids: CASSLGESSGDHYYEQYF. CDR3 in DNA: TGTGCCAGCAGCTTAGGGGAGTCTAGCGGGGATCACTACTACGAGCAGTACTTC.

The CDR3 DNA sequence: TGTGCCAGCAGCTTCCAGGGGAACTCTGGGGCCAACGTCCTGACTTTC. Protein: CASSFQGNSGANVLTF. The V gene is TRBV7-9, the J gene TRBJ2-6; maybe TRBD1 (6 bases). The V gene's germline CDR1 is SEHNR and CDR2 FQNEAQ (reference sequence). The V end lost 3 bases, the J end lost 0 bases, and 9 bases lay between the germline ends. The CDR3 length is 16 residues.

This rearrangement joins TRBV29-1 to TRBJ2-1, with D perhaps TRBD2 (5 bases). CDR3 length: 13 residues. Germline V gives CDR1 SQVTM, CDR2 ANQGSEA. Trimming took 4 bases from V and 7 from J, leaving 14 bases between them. DNA for the CDR3: TGCAGCGTTGCGGGGAGCCGTCCAAATGAGCAGTTCTTC. Its protein product is CSVAGSRPNEQFF.

The chain recombines TRBV27 with TRBJ2-3; D is uncertain. Germline values: CDR1 MNHEY, CDR2 SMNVEV (reference sequence). Deletions cut 5 bases from V and 5 bases from J, with 14 bases between. The CDR3 consists of 14 residues. The CDR3 spells CASSPRLWEDTQYF. CDR3 sequence (DNA): TGTGCCAGCAGTCCTCGACTCTGGGAAGATACGCAGTATTTT.

The chain recombines TRBV30 with TRBJ2-1, with TRBD2 identical over 7 bases. V lost 4 bases and J lost 4; bases outside the gene matches: 16. The germline gives CDR1 GTSNPN, CDR2 SVGIG (reference sequence). The CDR3 has 17 amino acids. DNA of the CDR3: TGTGCCTGGACTCGGGGGGTACGGGATCGACTTTACAATGAGCAGTTCTTC. Encoded protein: CAWTRGVRDRLYNEQFF.

The V gene is TRBV6-5, the J gene TRBJ1-1; a weak D match, TRBD1 (5 bases). Germline V gene data show CDR1 as MNHEY and CDR2 as SVGAGI. This CDR3 has 14 residues. V was clipped by 6 bases and J by 1 base, with 12 bases between them. In nucleotides, the CDR3 is TGTGCCAGCAGGGATTCGGGGGGGAACACTGAAGCTTTCTTT. The encoded protein is CASRDSGGNTEAFF.

This rearrangement joins TRBV9 to TRBJ2-2; 7 bases match TRBD1. Germline V gene lookup returns CDR1 SGDLS and CDR2 YYNGEE. The CDR3 has 15 residues. The V and J ends lost 3 bases and 2 bases, in that order; junction bases with no gene match: 4. The CDR3 region has the DNA TGTGCCAGCAGCGCCGGGACAGTTAACACCGGGGAGCTGTTTTTT. Its translation is CASSAGTVNTGELFF.

This chain joins TRBV27 and TRBJ2-3, with no clear D. The V gene's germline CDR1 is MNHEY and CDR2 SMNVEV (reference sequence). With 4 bases removed from V and 6 bases from J, the gap between germline ends came to 11 bases. This CDR3 contains 13 residues. As DNA, the CDR3 is TGTGCCAGCAGTTCGAACCTAGGGGATACGCAGTATTTT. This translates into CASSSNLGDTQYF.

This chain uses TRBV7-3 with TRBJ1-1; no reliable D call. Trimming left V 4 bases short and J 1 base short, with 7 bases between. The CDR3 is 13 amino acids. Germline loops: CDR1 SGHTA, CDR2 FQGTGA. The CDR3 DNA follows: TGTGCCAGCAGCTGGGTGGGGAACACTGAAGCTTTCTTT. Its protein is CASSWVGNTEAFF.

This chain connects TRBV9 to TRBJ1-5; D unclear. V dropped 10 bases and J dropped 15 bases, with 17 bases sitting between them. CDR1 and CDR2 from the germline V gene are SGDLS and YYNGEE. This CDR3 comprises 10 residues. The CDR3 reads CACLTRVRHF. Here the CDR3 DNA reads TGTGCCTGCCTTACGCGAGTGAGGCATTTT.

This clone occurred a few times. The chain recombines TRBV7-9 with TRBJ1-1; D unresolved. The CDR3 has 13 amino acids. Germline V CDR1 and CDR2: SEHNR, FQNEAQ (reference sequence). Trimming removed 5 bases at V and 4 bases at J, with 11 bases between. DNA for the CDR3: TGTGCCAGCAGCCCCACAAGAAGCACTGAAGCTTTCTTT. Amino acid sequence: CASSPTRSTEAFF.